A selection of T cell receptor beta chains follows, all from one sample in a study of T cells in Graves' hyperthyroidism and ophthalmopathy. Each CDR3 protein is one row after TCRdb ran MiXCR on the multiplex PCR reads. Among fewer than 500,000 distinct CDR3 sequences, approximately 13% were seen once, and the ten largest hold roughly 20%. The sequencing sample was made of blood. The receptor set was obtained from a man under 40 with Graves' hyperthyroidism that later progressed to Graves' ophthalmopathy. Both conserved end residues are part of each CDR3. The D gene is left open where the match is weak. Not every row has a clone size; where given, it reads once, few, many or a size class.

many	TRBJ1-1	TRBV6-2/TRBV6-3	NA	TGTGCCAGCACCACCACACTGAACACTGAAGCTTTCTTT	CASTTTLNTEAFF
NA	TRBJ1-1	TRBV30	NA	TGTGCCTGGATCAGGAACACTGAAGCTTTCTTT	CAWIRNTEAFF
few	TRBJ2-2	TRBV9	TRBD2	TGTGCCAGCAGCGATCCTCTAGCGGGGGGGCTTGGCGGGGAGCTGTTTTTT	CASSDPLAGGLGGELFF
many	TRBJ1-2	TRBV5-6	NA	TGTGCCAGCAGCTTGTGGCCATTCGGGGATGGCTACACCTTC	CASSLWPFGDGYTF
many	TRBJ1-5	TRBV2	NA	TGTGCCAGCACCCTACAGGGCAGTCAGCCCCAGCATTTT	CASTLQGSQPQHF
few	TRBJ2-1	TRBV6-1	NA	TGTGCCAGCACCGGGACGCTCCACAATGAGCAGTTCTTC	CASTGTLHNEQFF
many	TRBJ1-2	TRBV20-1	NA	TGCAGTGCGCCCACTCGGACAGCTAACTATGGCTACACCTTC	CSAPTRTANYGYTF
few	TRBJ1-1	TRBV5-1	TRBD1	TGCGCCAGCAGCCCCGTGGCAGGGGGCTCTATTGAAGCTTTCTTT	CASSPVAGGSIEAFF
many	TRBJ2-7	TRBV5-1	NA	TGCGCCAGCAGCCTGCATTTGAGCTACGAGCAGTACTTC	CASSLHLSYEQYF
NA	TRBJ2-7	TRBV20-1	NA	TGCAGTGCGGGAGGGGGACTTACCTACGAGCAGTACTTC	CSAGGGLTYEQYF
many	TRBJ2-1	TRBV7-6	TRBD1	TGTGCCAGCAGCTTAGCTCGCCCGGGACAGGGGCACAATGAGCAGTTCTTC	CASSLARPGQGHNEQFF
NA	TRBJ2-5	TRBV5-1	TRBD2	TGCGCCAGCAGCTTGGTGTGGACTAGCGGGGGGGAGACCCAGTACTTC	CASSLVWTSGGETQYF
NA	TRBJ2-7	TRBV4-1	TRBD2	TGCGCCAGCAGCCAAATCCCCGGACTAGCGGGGGTGACCTGGGAGCAGTACTTC	CASSQIPGLAGVTWEQYF
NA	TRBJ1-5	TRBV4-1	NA	TGCGCCAGCAGCCAGGGGGCGCACAGCAATCAGCCCCAGCATTTT	CASSQGAHSNQPQHF
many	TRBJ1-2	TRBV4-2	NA	TGTGCCAGCAGCCACGACCCAAACTATGGCTACACCTTC	CASSHDPNYGYTF
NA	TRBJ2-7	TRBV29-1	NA	TGCAGCGTTGAAGGGGTCAGGGCCGAGCAGTACTTC	CSVEGVRAEQYF
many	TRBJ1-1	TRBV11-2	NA	TGTGCCAGCAGCTTGAGGATGGCAGGGCGGGAAGCTTTCTTT	CASSLRMAGREAFF
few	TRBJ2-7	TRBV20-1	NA	TGCAGTGCTAGAGATCATTCGGGATCAAATGACAGGTTCTACGAGCAGTACTTC	CSARDHSGSNDRFYEQYF
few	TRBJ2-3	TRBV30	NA	TGTGCCTGGAGTGTGTCGGTGAGAAGCACAGATACGCAGTATTTT	CAWSVSVRSTDTQYF
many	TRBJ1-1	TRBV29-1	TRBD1	TGCAGCGTTGAGACAGGGAGGGTAGCTTTCTTT	CSVETGRVAFF
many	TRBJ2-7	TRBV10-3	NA	TGTGCCATCAGTGAGTCGACTGCCCACGAGCAGTACTTC	CAISESTAHEQYF
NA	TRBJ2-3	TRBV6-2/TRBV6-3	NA	TGTGCCAGCAGTTACTCTCCTAGCGAGTCAGATACGCAGTATTTT	CASSYSPSESDTQYF
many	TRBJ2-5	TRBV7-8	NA	TGTGCCAGCAGGATTGGAGAGACCCAGTACTTC	CASRIGETQYF
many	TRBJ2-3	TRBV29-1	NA	TGCAGCGTTGAAATGGGAGCAAATACGCAGTATTTT	CSVEMGANTQYF
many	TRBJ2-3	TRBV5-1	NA	TGCGCCAGCAGCTCTCCAAATACGCAGTATTTT	CASSSPNTQYF
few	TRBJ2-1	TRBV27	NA	TGTGCCAGCAGCTACTGGGAGTCCCCGAATGAGCAGTTCTTC	CASSYWESPNEQFF
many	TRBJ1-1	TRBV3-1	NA	TGTGCCAGCAGGGCAAGGGCCGGGGCAGGGAACACTGAAGCTTTCTTT	CASRARAGAGNTEAFF
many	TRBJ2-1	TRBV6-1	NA	TGTGCCAGCAGTCCTCGGGTGGCCTCCTACAATGAGCAGTTCTTC	CASSPRVASYNEQFF
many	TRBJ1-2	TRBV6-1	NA	TGTGCCAGCAGACCAACAGGGTATGGCTACACCTTC	CASRPTGYGYTF
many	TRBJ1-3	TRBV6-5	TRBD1	TGTGCCAGCAGTTACTCGGACAGGGGGCCTGGAAACACCATATATTTT	CASSYSDRGPGNTIYF
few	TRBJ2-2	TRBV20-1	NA	TGCAGTGCAGCCGGGACCGGGGCCGGGGAGCTGTTTTTT	CSAAGTGAGELFF
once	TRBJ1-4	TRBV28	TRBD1	TGTGCCAGCAGTTTTGGGACAGCGTCCCGGGAAAAACTGTTTTTT	CASSFGTASREKLFF
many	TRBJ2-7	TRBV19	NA	TGTGCCAGTAGTATTCACAGTGTCCCGGCTACCTACGAGCAGTACTTC	CASSIHSVPATYEQYF
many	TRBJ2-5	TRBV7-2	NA	TGTGCCAGCAGCTCCGTTGCTAGCCAAGAGACCCAGTACTTC	CASSSVASQETQYF
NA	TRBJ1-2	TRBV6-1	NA	TGTGTCAGCAGCCCCAGGGGCAACTATGGCTACACCTTC	CVSSPRGNYGYTF
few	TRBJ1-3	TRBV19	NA	TGTGCCACACGGATCGACGGCTCTGGAAACACCATATATTTT	CATRIDGSGNTIYF
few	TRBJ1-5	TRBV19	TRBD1	TGTGCCAGTAGTATTATCCCGGGACAGGGGGGTCATCAGCCCCAGCATTTT	CASSIIPGQGGHQPQHF
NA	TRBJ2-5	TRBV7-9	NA	TGTGCCAGCAGCTTACGGGTATCGGCCCAAGAGACCCAGTACTTC	CASSLRVSAQETQYF
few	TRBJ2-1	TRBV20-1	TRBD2	TGCAGTGCTAGAGGGGCAGCGGGGGGAGGCAATGAGCAGTTCTTC	CSARGAAGGGNEQFF
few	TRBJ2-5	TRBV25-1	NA	TGTGCCAGCAGTGACAGCTGGCCTGGGGGGACCCAGTACTTC	CASSDSWPGGTQYF
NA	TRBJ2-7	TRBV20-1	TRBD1	TGCAGTGCCCCCAGTGGACAGGGGAACTACGAGCAGTACTTC	CSAPSGQGNYEQYF
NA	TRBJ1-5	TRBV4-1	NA	TGCGCCAGCAGCCAAGCCCCCTGGGACGTTAGCAATCAGCCCCAGCATTTT	CASSQAPWDVSNQPQHF
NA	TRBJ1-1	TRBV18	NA	TGTGCCAGCTCGGCCGGGACCCCGGGGGGGATGAACACTGAAGCTTTCTTT	CASSAGTPGGMNTEAFF
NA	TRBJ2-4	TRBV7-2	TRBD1	TGTGCCTGGACTCCTCGAGGGGGCAGAAACATTCAGTACTTC	CAWTPRGGRNIQYF
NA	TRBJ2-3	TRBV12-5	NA	TGTGCTAGTGGTTTGGTACCATCGGGGAGCACAGATACGCAGTATTTT	CASGLVPSGSTDTQYF
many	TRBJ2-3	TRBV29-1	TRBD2	TGCAGCGTTCCGGGACTAGCGTCCGCAGATACGCAGTATTTT	CSVPGLASADTQYF
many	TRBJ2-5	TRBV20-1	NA	TGCAGTGCTAGAGGAGGGATTGGGGAGACCCAGTACTTC	CSARGGIGETQYF
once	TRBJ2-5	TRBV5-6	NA	TGTGCCAGCAGCTTGGACCCTAAAGAGACCCAGTACTTC	CASSLDPKETQYF
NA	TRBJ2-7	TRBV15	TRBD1	TGTGCCACCAGCAGAGACCCGACAGGGTTCGAGCAGTACTTC	CATSRDPTGFEQYF
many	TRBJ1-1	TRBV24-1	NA	TGTGCCACCAGTGGCACGACCGATGGGCACACTGAAGCTTTCTTT	CATSGTTDGHTEAFF
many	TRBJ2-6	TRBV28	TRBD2	TGTGCCAGCAGTGGGGGAGGGGCGGGGGCCAACGTCCTGACTTTC	CASSGGGAGANVLTF
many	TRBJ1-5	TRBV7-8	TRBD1	TGTGCCAGCAGCTTAGGGACAGGGGGCTTTCAGCCCCAGCATTTT	CASSLGTGGFQPQHF
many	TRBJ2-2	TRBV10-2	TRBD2	TGCGCCAGCAGGATTAGCGGGGGAGAAACCGGGGAGCTGTTTTTT	CASRISGGETGELFF
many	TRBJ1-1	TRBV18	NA	TGTGCCAGCTCACCACGGGCAGGGAGGGACACTGAAGCTTTCTTT	CASSPRAGRDTEAFF
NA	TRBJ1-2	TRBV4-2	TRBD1	TGTGCCAGCAGCCAACCGGGACAGGGCGACATTACGAACTATGGCTACACCTTC	CASSQPGQGDITNYGYTF
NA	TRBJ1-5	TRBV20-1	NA	TGCATTGCTAGAGATAGGACCCAAGGGAATCAGCCCCAGCATTTT	CIARDRTQGNQPQHF
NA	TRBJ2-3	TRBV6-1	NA	TGTGCCAGCGGGGGCAGGGATGCAGATACGCAGTATTTT	CASGGRDADTQYF
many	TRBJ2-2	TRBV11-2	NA	TGTGCCAGCAGCTTTGGGACGGGCACCGGGGAGCTGTTTTTT	CASSFGTGTGELFF
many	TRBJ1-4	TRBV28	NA	TGTGCCAGCAGTTTACCTGCTGCTTTAGCTGAAAAACTGTTTTTT	CASSLPAALAEKLFF